Below, one T cell receptor beta chain is given with its context. Many counts were recorded for this clonotype. The target of this receptor is not known. No much larger clonotype is one base removed from it; base qualities were not supplied. Data came from an Illumina HiSeq 2000. TCR beta chain libraries were generated by multiplex PCR amplification. The amplified TCR beta chain products were analyzed by high-throughput sequencing. TCRdb cleaned the public reads at Q25 with fastp, built clones with MiXCR and kept in-frame beta chains. Here each entry gathers all rows of one CDR3 protein and keeps the most common genes and DNA. This sample is represented by roughly 130,000 distinct CDR3 sequences; about 20% of them were singletons. Over 3% of the sample is in the top ten clones. Ends trimmed: V by 5 bases, J by 0 bases; bases unmatched to a gene: 3. Via the germline V gene, CDR1 is SGHTA and CDR2 FQGTGA. Spanning cysteine to phenylalanine, the CDR3 consists of 16 amino acids. CDR3 DNA is the only sequence kept; it has 48 bases, read in frame from the first base.

The source of the sample is a study of breast tumors, draining lymph nodes, adjacent tissues (dated by TCRdb to 2016 to 2018). As for the study more broadly: TCR beta repertoires were compared across tumor, adjacent nontumor tissue and axillary lymph nodes obtained from breast cancer patients. In human breast cancer, the study set out to evaluate how tumor, surrounding tissue and draining lymph node repertoires relate to one another and whether T cells may move between these sites.

Lymph node samples came from the axillary draining lymph nodes of breast cancer patients. The study at large found these results: A scenario in which most tumor T cells derive from the lymph node and then expand within tumor tissue was judged to be consistent with the data. Tumor and nontumor tissue repertoires were found to be significantly more similar in luminal-like than in basal-like breast cancer. Rather than being directly demonstrated, the conclusion that tumor T cells originate in lymph nodes was presented as consistent with a hypothesis. T-cell repertoire diversity in tumors was found to be lower than in lymph nodes but higher than in nontumor tissue, and preferential V and J gene usage was observed.

The rearranged chain carries TRBV7-3 and TRBJ2-3, and 12 bases in between align with TRBD2. Sequenced: axillary lymph node tissue. The sequence derives from a female donor with breast cancer. Some clones in this sample may be carry-over from other donors' samples. The sequence in DNA is TGTGCCAGCAGCACCCTAGCGGGAGGGAGCACAGATACGCAGTATTTT. This translates into CASSTLAGGSTDTQYF.